Presented here are 14 T cell receptor beta chains from one specimen sequenced in a study of Ad26.COV2.S vaccination and SARS-CoV-2 variants. As for treatment: 19 received Ad26.COV2.S at low or high dose, single or two shots; about 5 received placebo; per-sample allocation not given. Sampling took place 63 days after the first vaccine or placebo injection. The table came from immunoSEQ multiplex PCR; TCRdb's copy has only in-frame clones and leaves some out. The profile shows over 300,000 clones, about 83% of them singletons. Sequenced here: peripheral blood, sampled in a trial of Ad26.COV2.S vaccine versus placebo. The receptors come from a person between 18 and 59 years old who received the Ad26.COV2.S COVID-19 vaccine or a placebo.

A few counts support this clone. The rearrangement links TRBV18 to TRBJ2-2, with D perhaps assigned TRBD1 or TRBD2 (5 bases each). Trimming left V 3 bases short and J 6 bases short, with 20 bases between. Germline CDR1 KGHSH, CDR2 LQKENI. The CDR3 loop spans 17 amino acids. The CDR3, as DNA: TGTGCCAGCTCACCGCGATCGGGACGGACAATTGCCGGGGAGCTGTTTTTT. This gives the protein CASSPRSGRTIAGELFF.

A few counts support this clone. The rearrangement uses TRBV3-1 (or the pseudogene TRBV3-2) and TRBJ1-1; unclear D gene. The CDR3 runs to 16 residues. V dropped 1 base and J dropped 0 bases, with 12 bases sitting between them. Germline V CDR1 and CDR2: LGHDT, YNNKEL (reference sequence). CDR3: CASSQGSGRMNTEAFF. The CDR3 nucleotides are TGTGCCAGCAGCCAAGGGAGCGGGCGGATGAACACTGAAGCTTTCTTT.

This clone has only a few counts. This chain links TRBV6-5 with TRBJ1-5, with D hard to call. Germline CDR1 MNHEY, CDR2 SVGAGI. The germline V and J ends were trimmed by 6 bases and 3 bases, with 12 bases remaining between them. CDR3 size: 14 residues. As DNA, the CDR3 is TGTGCCAGCAGCGGACGTACGTCCAATCAGCCCCAGCATTTT. It specifies CASSGRTSNQPQHF.

The rearrangement joins TRBV7-3 to TRBJ2-1; TRBD2 is a possible D gene (5 bases). This CDR3 spans 15 amino acids. Germline values: CDR1 SGHTA, CDR2 FQGTGA. Trimming removed 5 bases at V and 6 bases at J, with 17 bases between. The CDR3 reads CASSKSGNEGNEQFF. CDR3 nucleotide sequence: TGTGCCAGCAGCAAGTCCGGGAACGAGGGCAATGAGCAGTTCTTC.

The chain couples TRBV7-9 to TRBJ2-7; D may be TRBD1 or TRBD2 (5 bases each). The V and J ends lost 5 bases and 5 bases respectively, with 22 bases between them. The CDR3 has 16 residues. The germline CDR1 and CDR2 sequences are SEHNR and FQNEAQ (reference sequence). CDR3 nucleotides: TGTGCCAGCAGCGAGTATTTCGGGACCGCCGGGGACGAGCAGTACTTC. Translated, it gives CASSEYFGTAGDEQYF.

The chain links TRBV6-5 to TRBJ1-6; perhaps TRBD1 as D (5 bases). The V end lost 3 bases, the J end lost 6 bases, and 15 bases lay between the germline ends. Per germline, CDR1 MNHEY and CDR2 SVGAGI. This CDR3 is 16 amino acids long. CDR3 protein: CASSYKGDGSNSPLHF. CDR3 nucleotides: TGTGCCAGCAGTTATAAAGGGGACGGGAGTAATTCACCCCTCCACTTT.

CDR3 amino acids: CASTATRWTAYEQYF. As DNA, the CDR3 is TGTGCCAGCACCGCAACTCGGTGGACAGCCTACGAGCAGTACTTC. The rearrangement uses TRBV5-6 and TRBJ2-7, with a tentative D call TRBD1 (6 bases). This CDR3 is 15 amino acids long. Trimming pared 6 bases from V and 2 bases from J, leaving 18 bases between. CDR1 is SGHDT and CDR2 is YYEEEE in the germline V gene.

The chain uses TRBV7-9 and TRBJ2-1; 7 bases are a match to TRBD1. This CDR3 contains 14 residues. J was trimmed by 6 bases and V by 5 bases; bases with no gene match: 7. Germline V gene sequence: CDR1 SEHNR, CDR2 FQNEAQ (reference sequence). CDR3 in DNA: TGTGCCAGCAGCCCCTCCAGGGGGAGCAATGAGCAGTTCTTC. Its protein product is CASSPSRGSNEQFF.

CDR3 coding DNA: TGTGCCAGCAGCCGGAGGGGGGCGGGAGATCCCGAGCAGTACTTC. As protein: CASSRRGAGDPEQYF. J is TRBJ2-7 and V is TRBV7-2; D might be TRBD2 (7 bases). This CDR3 contains 15 residues. V shed 5 bases and J shed 6 bases, with 20 bases lying between them. Germline V gene lookup returns CDR1 SGHTA and CDR2 FQGNSA.

This chain uses TRBV20-1 with TRBJ2-7; D gene unclear. Germline V gives CDR1 DFQATT, CDR2 SNEGSKA (reference sequence). Trimming pared 6 bases from V and 0 bases from J, leaving 6 bases between. The CDR3 is 11 residues long. CDR3 sequence (DNA): TGCAGTGCAGTAAACTCCTACGAGCAGTACTTC. Translated: CSAVNSYEQYF.

Turning to this clone: Distinct nucleotide sequences in the sample also encode this CDR3. The chain carries TRBV30 and TRBJ2-1; D gene ambiguous. Trimming took 3 bases from V and 3 from J, leaving 3 bases between them. The CDR3 spans 11 residues. CDR1 is GTSNPN, CDR2 SVGIG, per germline (reference sequence). CDR3 protein: CAWRSYNEQFF. DNA of the CDR3: TGTGCCTGGAGAAGCTACAATGAGCAGTTCTTC. Full variable domain (outside the CDR3, taken from reference TRBV30 and TRBJ2-1): SQTIHQWPATLVQPVGSPLSLECTVEGTSNPNLYWYRQAAGRGLQLLFYSVGIGQISSEVPQNLSASRPQDRQFILSSKKLLLSDSGFYLCAWRSYNEQFFGPGTRLTVL.

This sequence joins TRBV18 and TRBJ2-1, with D possibly matching TRBD2 (5 bases). Germline CDR1 KGHSH, CDR2 LQKENI. Deletions cut 3 bases from V and 0 bases from J, with 15 bases between. The CDR3 spans 17 residues. CDR3 sequence reads: CASSPRITGNSYNEQFF. The CDR3 nucleotides are TGTGCCAGCTCACCTCGAATTACCGGGAACTCCTACAATGAGCAGTTCTTC.

This chain links TRBV19 with TRBJ1-4; a possible D gene is TRBD1 (5 bases). The ends were cut back, 6 bases at V and 2 bases at J, with 13 bases in the middle. CDR3 size: 15 residues. Germline values: CDR1 LNHDA, CDR2 SQIVND (reference sequence). This chain's CDR3 is CASSSTGPTNEKLFF. CDR3 in DNA: TGTGCCAGTAGCTCAACAGGTCCGACTAATGAAAAACTGTTTTTT.

The chain links TRBV18 to TRBJ2-5; the match to TRBD2 covers 9 bases. With V trimmed by 6 bases and J by 10 bases, 18 bases remained unmatched. CDR3 length equals 16 residues. Germline CDR1 is KGHSH and CDR2 is LQKENI. Here the CDR3 reads CASSPPNSGGNLGQYF. CDR3 sequence (DNA): TGTGCCAGCTCTCCGCCGAACAGCGGGGGGAATTTAGGCCAGTACTTC. The full variable domain, its missing parts supplied by reference TRBV18 and TRBJ2-5, is NAGVMQNPRHLVRRRGQEARLRCSPMKGHSHVYWYRQLPEEGLKFMVYLQKENIIDESGMPKERFSAEFPKEGPSILRIQQVVRGDSAAYFCASSPPNSGGNLGQYFGPGTRLLVL.